This T cell receptor (beta chain) was retrieved from a study of CD8 T cells in Susac syndrome. Findings and caveats of the study: It was acknowledged in the study that its TCR sequencing and HLA analysis involved a relatively small number of individuals.

Reverse transcription of about 0.45 to 1 ug RNA used random hexamers. Amplification of the TCR beta CDR3 was carried out by immunoSEQ multiplex PCR, which spanned a total of 54 Vbeta and 13 Jbeta segments. TCRdb reanalysed the immunoSEQ multiplex PCR reads using MiXCR and keeps one entry per CDR3 protein. The profile shows some 150,000 distinct CDR3 sequences, just under 97% of them singletons. Germline V gives CDR1 SGHTA, CDR2 FQGNSA. Trimming took 1 base from V and 5 from J, leaving 11 bases between them. The CDR3 contains 14 residues. TCR beta sequencing was performed on blood CD8+ and CD4+ T cells. Through negative isolation, CD4+ and CD8+ T cells were obtained, while TEMRA cells were enriched using FACS. For this clonotype: Its antigen is unknown.

The rearrangement joins TRBV7-2 to TRBJ2-5, with D uncertain. Sequencing used CD8+ T cells from PBMCs. The receptor's source is a human donor with multiple sclerosis. CDR3 in amino acids: CASSLVGAFETQYF. CDR3 DNA sequence: TGTGCCAGCAGCTTAGTTGGTGCTTTTGAGACCCAGTACTTC.